The present entry profiles one T cell receptor beta chain with its context. Germline V gives CDR1 MNHNS, CDR2 SASEGT. The CDR3 loop spans 16 amino acids. The junction had 9 bases not matched to a gene; V was cut back by 4 bases and J by 3 bases. The sample belongs to a study of blood T cell repertoires in COVID-19. Study in general: Nucleic acid was either cDNA or gDNA, and it came from T cells, B-cell-depleted T cells, or PBMCs.

Data came from immunoSEQ multiplex PCR; TCRdb stores just in-frame clones and leaves some out. The data show tens of thousands of clones, 80% to 85% seen once. The specimen sequenced was peripheral blood. This TCR was sampled from a woman aged 55-70 years with acute or convalescent COVID-19. This chain joins TRBV6-1 and TRBJ1-5, with 7 bases lining up with TRBD1. The CDR3 DNA is TGTGCCAGCAGTGGATCCGACAGGGCCCTCAATCAGCCCCAGCATTTT. Its translation: CASSGSDRALNQPQHF.